These 27 T cell receptor beta chains originate from one sample sequenced in a study of T cells expressing NK-cell markers. TCRdb re-called the 5' RACE reads and catalogs CDR3 proteins one per entry, DNA excluded. The table for this sample gives about 260,000 distinct CDR3 sequences. The source material was blood T cells: a sorted CD56 or NKG2C T cell subset, CD4+ or CD8+ T cells, or bulk PBMC T cells (not recorded which). The receptors come from a woman aged 18-70 years in good health.

The V and J genes are TRBV20-1 and TRBJ2-3; with no DNA, the TCRdb D assignment of TRBD2 cannot be verified. This CDR3 has 15 residues. The V gene's germline CDR1 is DFQATT and CDR2 SNEGSKA (reference sequence). CDR3 region: CSAGLAGGGTDTQYF.

The chain recombines TRBV6-5 with TRBJ2-1; the TCRdb call, TRBD1, lacks DNA for checking. The CDR3 has 16 residues. Germline V gives CDR1 MNHEY, CDR2 SVGAGI. The CDR3 loop reads CASSSQSGGSNNEQFF.

The chain has TRBV11-2 and TRBJ2-3; TCRdb proposes TRBD2, but this gene call is untestable without DNA. The CDR3 length is 19 residues. Per the germline V gene, CDR1 is SGHAT and CDR2 is FQNNGV. CDR3 amino acids: CASSPAGGAGGRGTDTQYF.

The chain links TRBV7-8 to TRBJ2-1. This CDR3 has 15 amino acids. Germline lookup yields CDR1 SGHVS and CDR2 FQNEAQ. The CDR3: CASSMRGDSYNEQFF. The full variable domain, completed using reference TRBV7-8 and TRBJ2-1, is GAGVSQSPRYKVAKRGQDVALRCDPISGHVSLFWYQQALGQGPEFLTYFQNEAQLDKSGLPSDRFFAERPEGSVSTLKIQRTQQEDSAVYLCASSMRGDSYNEQFFGPGTRLTVL.

The rearrangement uses TRBV20-1 and TRBJ1-2; with no DNA, the TCRdb D assignment of TRBD1 cannot be verified. Germline CDR1 reads DFQATT; CDR2 reads SNEGSKA (reference sequence). The CDR3 loop spans 11 amino acids. Here the CDR3 reads CSVSPRGEWAF.

This chain connects TRBV18 to TRBJ2-7; TCRdb gives TRBD1 as the D gene, but with no DNA this cannot be confirmed. CDR1 and CDR2 (germline): KGHSH, LQKENI. The CDR3 has 14 amino acids. The CDR3 loop reads CASSPQGLSYEQYF.

The chain links TRBV5-1 to TRBJ2-5; without DNA, the TCRdb call of TRBD2 cannot be checked. The CDR3 runs to 14 residues. Per the germline V gene, CDR1 is SGHRS and CDR2 is YFSETQ. This chain's CDR3 is CASSLDLALETQYF. Combining the CDR3 with reference TRBV5-1 and TRBJ2-5 gives the whole variable domain KAGVTQTPRYLIKTRGQQVTLSCSPISGHRSVSWYQQTPGQGLQFLFEYFSETQRNKGNFPGRFSGRQFSNSRSEMNVSTLELGDSALYLCASSLDLALETQYFGPGTRLLVL.

This chain links TRBV18 with TRBJ2-7; TCRdb reports TRBD1, a call that lacks DNA to check it against. The germline V gene has CDR1 KGHSH and CDR2 LQKENI. CDR3 length: 14 residues. This CDR3 reads CASSRGTGAYEQYF.

V usage is TRBV10-1 and J usage is TRBJ2-5; TCRdb indicates TRBD2, and absent DNA this call remains unverified. The germline V gene has CDR1 WNHNN and CDR2 SYGVQD (reference sequence). This CDR3 spans 14 amino acids. CDR3 in amino acids: CASSEILGGGTQYF.

V usage is TRBV3-1 and J usage is TRBJ1-6. Germline V gene sequence: CDR1 LGHDT, CDR2 YNNKEL (reference sequence). This CDR3 contains 16 residues. CDR3 residues: CASSQGISGFNSPLHF.

V gene TRBV20-1 combines with J gene TRBJ2-3. CDR3 size: 15 residues. Germline loops: CDR1 DFQATT, CDR2 SNEGSKA (reference sequence). CDR3 sequence reads: CSARDLEASTDTQYF.

The CDR3 protein is CASSSGSSSDTQYF. The V call is TRBV6-1, the J call TRBJ2-3; no DNA is available, so the TRBD2 call from TCRdb remains unchecked. The germline gives CDR1 MNHNS, CDR2 SASEGT. The CDR3 extends over 14 amino acids.

The chain is built from TRBV7-9 and TRBJ2-1. The germline V gene encodes CDR1 SEHNR and CDR2 FQNEAQ (reference sequence). This CDR3 contains 13 residues. This CDR3 is CASRSGRLNEQFF. Drawing the rest from reference TRBV7-9 and TRBJ2-1, the complete variable domain is DTGVSQNPRHKITKRGQNVTFRCDPISEHNRLYWYRQTLGQGPEFLTYFQNEAQLEKSRLLSDRFSAERPKGSFSTLEIQRTEQGDSAMYLCASRSGRLNEQFFGPGTRLTVL.

The V and J genes are TRBV20-1 and TRBJ1-2; there is no DNA to check the TCRdb D call of TRBD1. The CDR3 has 14 residues. Germline V gene sequence: CDR1 DFQATT, CDR2 SNEGSKA (reference sequence). This chain's CDR3 is CSARVGSPNYGYTF.

The rearrangement uses TRBV9 and TRBJ2-7. The CDR3 length is 16 residues. Per the germline V gene, CDR1 is SGDLS and CDR2 is YYNGEE. This chain's CDR3 is CASSVGLGVPTYEQYF.

The genes are TRBV27 and TRBJ1-1; TCRdb lists TRBD1, though no DNA is available to test this call. Germline values: CDR1 MNHEY, CDR2 SMNVEV (reference sequence). The CDR3 consists of 14 residues. The CDR3 sequence: CASRPPGAAAEAFF.

This chain uses TRBV12-5 with TRBJ1-5. Germline V gives CDR1 LGHNT, CDR2 FRNRAP. The length of the CDR3 is 13 residues. The CDR3 sequence is CASSQHSNQPQHF. The variable domain in full, with the rest retrieved from reference TRBV12-5 and TRBJ1-5, is DARVTQTPRHKVTEMGQEVTMRCQPILGHNTVFWYRQTMMQGLELLAYFRNRAPLDDSGMPKDRFSAEMPDATLATLKIQPSEPRDSAVYFCASSQHSNQPQHFGDGTRLSIL.

The chain joins TRBV6-2 or TRBV6-3 to TRBJ1-1; without DNA, the TCRdb call of TRBD1 cannot be checked. The germline V gene has CDR1 MNHEY and CDR2 SVGEGT. The CDR3 is made up of 14 amino acids. The CDR3 protein is CASRKGGQGTEAFF.

The CDR3 is CASSTAGTSNQPQHF. This chain links TRBV19 with TRBJ1-5; as DNA is missing, the TRBD1 call by TCRdb cannot be tested. This CDR3 contains 15 residues. The germline V gene encodes CDR1 LNHDA and CDR2 SQIVND (reference sequence).

The J gene is TRBJ2-6, the V gene TRBV7-8; the D call from TCRdb, TRBD1, cannot be confirmed without DNA. The CDR3 spans 16 residues. Germline CDR1 SGHVS, CDR2 FQNEAQ. The CDR3: CASSLRGGTGANVLTF. Based on the CDR3 plus reference TRBV7-8 and TRBJ2-6, the full variable domain is GAGVSQSPRYKVAKRGQDVALRCDPISGHVSLFWYQQALGQGPEFLTYFQNEAQLDKSGLPSDRFFAERPEGSVSTLKIQRTQQEDSAVYLCASSLRGGTGANVLTFGAGSRLTVL.

This rearrangement joins TRBV6-2 or TRBV6-3 to TRBJ2-1; TCRdb gives TRBD1 as the D gene, but with no DNA this cannot be confirmed. CDR1 and CDR2 from the germline V gene are MNHEY and SVGEGT. The CDR3 totals 15 residues. The CDR3 reads CASSLTGLLYNEQFF.

The V call is TRBV4-1, the J call TRBJ1-1; with no DNA, the TCRdb D assignment of TRBD1 cannot be verified. The CDR3 has 16 amino acids. CDR1 is MGHRA, CDR2 YSYEKL, per germline. CDR3 in amino acids: CASSQDQGARPTEAFF.

The V gene is TRBV7-2, the J gene TRBJ2-7. The CDR3 contains 14 residues. The germline V gene has CDR1 SGHTA and CDR2 FQGNSA. The CDR3 protein is CASSLGWDYYEQYF. The full variable domain, completed using reference TRBV7-2 and TRBJ2-7, is GAGVSQSPSNKVTEKGKDVELRCDPISGHTALYWYRQSLGQGLEFLIYFQGNSAPDKSGLPSDRFSAERTGGSVSTLTIQRTQQEDSAVYLCASSLGWDYYEQYFGPGTRLTVT.

The J gene is TRBJ2-1, the V gene TRBV4-1; TCRdb names TRBD1, which stays unverified in the absence of DNA. Germline V gene sequence: CDR1 MGHRA, CDR2 YSYEKL. The CDR3 is 17 residues long. The CDR3 reads CASSRPRRGPVYNEQFF.

The rearrangement links TRBV7-9 to TRBJ2-3; TCRdb's assignment of TRBD1 cannot be checked, as there is no DNA. Germline V gene data show CDR1 as SEHNR and CDR2 as FQNEAQ (reference sequence). The length of the CDR3 is 15 residues. CDR3 in amino acids: CASSLGRGGTDTQYF.

V gene TRBV7-9 combines with J gene TRBJ2-3; TCRdb returns TRBD2, unconfirmable since there is no DNA. From germline, CDR1 is SEHNR and CDR2 FQNEAQ (reference sequence). This CDR3 is built from 14 residues. CDR3 amino acids: CASTREGGTDTQYF.

The CDR3 reads CASSPPGVSEAFF. The chain employs TRBV12-3 or TRBV12-4 and TRBJ1-1; checking the TCRdb D call of TRBD1 is not possible without DNA. This CDR3 contains 13 residues.